The 17 T cell receptor beta chains in this list originate from one sample, sequenced in a study of blood T cell repertoires in COVID-19. This table comes from immunoSEQ multiplex PCR, and its TCRdb copy is limited to in-frame clones, with some not included. The data contain approximately 400,000 clones, around 89% of them seen just once; the ten biggest clones take up roughly 1.2%. Material: PBMCs or T cells enriched from blood (not recorded which). The receptors shown here come from a woman in her late teens or twenties who had recovered from COVID-19.

The rearrangement links TRBV11-2 to TRBJ2-5, with 13 positions matching TRBD2. The germline gives CDR1 SGHAT, CDR2 FQNNGV. The CDR3 covers 16 residues. The junction had 3 bases not matched to a gene; V was cut back by 4 bases and J by 1 base. The CDR3 here is CASSSRLAGGQETQYF. As DNA, the CDR3 is TGTGCCAGCAGCTCTAGACTAGCGGGGGGCCAAGAGACCCAGTACTTC.

The chain recombines TRBV11-3 with TRBJ2-3, with 14 nucleotides matching TRBD2. The CDR3 sequence is 17 residues long. Trimming removed 5 bases from V and 2 bases from J; junction bases left unmatched: 6. Germline CDR1 reads SGHNT; CDR2 reads YENEEA. The CDR3 here is CASSRRLAGGNTDTQYF. The CDR3 DNA follows: TGTGCCAGCAGCCGAAGACTAGCGGGGGGGAACACAGATACGCAGTATTTT.

The chain employs TRBV3-1 (or the pseudogene TRBV3-2) and TRBJ1-1, with a weak D call TRBD1 (6 bases). Looked up from germline, CDR1 is LGHDT and CDR2 is YNNKEL (reference sequence). V lost 7 bases and J 4 bases, leaving 16 bases between the germline ends. This CDR3 contains 14 residues. CDR3 sequence: CASIAQGGGTEAFF. CDR3 nucleotide sequence: TGTGCCAGCATCGCACAGGGCGGCGGCACTGAAGCTTTCTTT.

The rearrangement uses TRBV21-1 and TRBJ2-7; no DNA check was done on the table's D call, TRBD1. TRBV21-1 is shown as a pseudogene. The CDR3 runs to 16 residues. CDR3 protein: CASSKTPGTGEDEQYF. CDR3 bases: TGTGCCAGCAGCAAAACCCCCGGGACAGGGGAAGACGAGCAGTACTTC.

The sample holds a few counts of this clone. The chain uses TRBV6-5 and TRBJ2-2; TRBD2 is a possible D gene (5 bases). The germline V gene encodes CDR1 MNHEY and CDR2 SVGAGI. The CDR3 consists of 12 residues. V lost 6 bases, J lost 7 bases, and 9 bases lay in between. CDR3 loop: CASRTTDGELFF. The CDR3 region has the DNA TGTGCCAGCAGGACTACTGACGGGGAGCTGTTTTTT.

The chain couples TRBV5-1 to TRBJ2-3, with 10 bases identical to TRBD2. In germline, CDR1 is SGHRS, CDR2 YFSETQ. This CDR3 region has 15 residues. Trimming cost V 2 bases and J 7 bases; bases outside gene matches: 7. The CDR3 is CASSFLAGGLNTQYF. The CDR3 coding sequence is TGCGCCAGCAGCTTTTTAGCGGGGGGACTTAATACGCAGTATTTT. Variable domain in full (rest from reference TRBV5-1 and TRBJ2-3): KAGVTQTPRYLIKTRGQQVTLSCSPISGHRSVSWYQQTPGQGLQFLFEYFSETQRNKGNFPGRFSGRQFSNSRSEMNVSTLELGDSALYLCASSFLAGGLNTQYFGPGTRLTVL.

This clone turned up a few times. The chain is built from TRBV6-5 and TRBJ1-5, with D tentatively TRBD1 (6 bases). This CDR3 contains 14 residues. The germline CDR1 and CDR2 sequences are MNHEY and SVGAGI. The V end lost 6 bases, the J end lost 0 bases, and 9 bases lay between the germline ends. The CDR3 DNA reads as TGTGCCAGCAGAGACAGGTATAGCAATCAGCCCCAGCATTTT. It specifies CASRDRYSNQPQHF.

The chain recombines TRBV30 with TRBJ1-1; TRBD1 aligns across 8 bases. V trimming: 3 bases; J trimming: 4 bases; junction bases outside the gene matches: 1. The CDR3 covers 12 residues. The V gene's germline CDR1 is GTSNPN and CDR2 SVGIG (reference sequence). In DNA form, the CDR3 reads TGTGCCTGGAGCGACAGGGGCACTGAAGCTTTCTTT. Its translation: CAWSDRGTEAFF.

To note about this clone: One end of the junction is discordant with germline, which a read error may explain. This chain links TRBV12-5 with TRBJ1-2, with no clear D. The germline V gene has CDR1 LGHNT and CDR2 FRNRAP. The CDR3 runs 9 residues. The CDR3 DNA sequence: TGTGCTAGTGGTCCCGACGGGGTCTTC. It is translated as CASGPDGVF.

CDR3 sequence reads: CASSLGQGIGTEAFF. The CDR3 nucleotides read TGTGCCAGCTCGCTGGGACAGGGAATAGGTACTGAAGCTTTCTTT. This chain connects TRBV18 to TRBJ1-1, with TRBD1 matching over 9 bases. Germline lookup yields CDR1 KGHSH and CDR2 LQKENI. This CDR3 has 15 residues. The V gene end was trimmed by 6 bases and the J gene end by 5 bases; junction bases not matched to a gene: 10. Based on the CDR3 plus reference TRBV18 and TRBJ1-1, the full variable domain is NAGVMQNPRHLVRRRGQEARLRCSPMKGHSHVYWYRQLPEEGLKFMVYLQKENIIDESGMPKERFSAEFPKEGPSILRIQQVVRGDSAAYFCASSLGQGIGTEAFFGQGTRLTVV.

J is TRBJ2-3 and V is TRBV7-3; 7 positions match TRBD2. After removal of 5 bases from V and 4 bases from J, the junction contained 9 bases not matched to a gene. Germline CDR1 and CDR2: SGHTA and FQGTGA. The length of the CDR3 is 15 residues. As DNA, the CDR3 is TGTGCCAGCAGCCCCTTGGGGGGGTTTTCAGATACGCAGTATTTT. Protein product: CASSPLGGFSDTQYF. The variable domain in full, with the rest retrieved from reference TRBV7-3 and TRBJ2-3, is GAGVSQTPSNKVTEKGKYVELRCDPISGHTALYWYRQSLGQGPEFLIYFQGTGAADDSGLPNDRFFAVRPEGSVSTLKIQRTERGDSAVYLCASSPLGGFSDTQYFGPGTRLTVL.

CDR3 in DNA: TGCGCCAGCAGCCAAGATAGATTAAGAGGATATGAGCAGTTCTTC. It encodes CASSQDRLRGYEQFF. V and J are TRBV4-1 and TRBJ2-1; D gene unclear. Trimming left V 0 bases short and J 8 bases short, with 14 bases between. CDR1 is MGHRA, CDR2 YSYEKL, per germline. The CDR3 has 15 residues.

The chain recombines TRBV6-5 with TRBJ2-7, with a possible D match to TRBD1 (6 bases). Germline V lookup: CDR1 MNHEY, CDR2 SVGAGI. The CDR3 extends over 15 amino acids. Trimming took 5 bases from V and 0 from J, leaving 14 bases between them. The CDR3 nucleotides are TGTGCCAGCAGTACAAGGACAGCACTCTCCTACGAGCAGTACTTC. Translating gives CASSTRTALSYEQYF.

The chain links TRBV29-1 to TRBJ2-5; 10 positions match TRBD2. V was clipped by 4 bases and J by 1 base; unmatched bases: 6. The CDR3 sequence is 15 residues long. Per germline, CDR1 SQVTM and CDR2 ANQGSEA. The CDR3 reads CSVVPLAGAQETQYF. In DNA, the CDR3 is TGCAGCGTTGTTCCCCTAGCGGGGGCCCAAGAGACCCAGTACTTC.

The rearrangement joins TRBV3-1 (or the pseudogene TRBV3-2) to TRBJ1-1, with D tentatively TRBD1 (5 bases). Deletions cut 4 bases from V and 7 bases from J, with 19 bases between. Germline CDR1 reads LGHDT; CDR2 reads YNNKEL (reference sequence). This CDR3 spans 15 amino acids. CDR3 sequence: CASSPAWGAYNEAFF. The CDR3 DNA follows: TGTGCCAGCAGCCCTGCCTGGGGCGCATACAATGAAGCTTTCTTT.

Remarks on this clone: The sample carries other DNA sequences with the same CDR3. The V and J genes are TRBV6-4 and TRBJ2-3, with 11 bases identical to TRBD2. The CDR3 extends over 15 amino acids. The junction had 1 base not matched to a gene; V was cut back by 4 bases and J by 1 base. Germline lookup yields CDR1 MRHNA and CDR2 SNTAGT. The CDR3 loop reads CASSATSGGTDTQYF. In DNA form, the CDR3 reads TGTGCCAGCAGTGCGACTAGCGGGGGCACAGATACGCAGTATTTT.

This chain connects TRBV2 to TRBJ2-7; D not certain. Germline values: CDR1 SNHLY, CDR2 FYNNEI. The ends were cut back, 8 bases at V and 6 bases at J, with 11 bases in the middle. This CDR3 spans 11 amino acids. The CDR3 DNA reads TGTGCCAGCCGTAGGTCGGGCGAGCAGTACTTC. Encoded protein: CASRRSGEQYF.